Listed here are 2 T cell receptor beta chains from one sample, sequenced in a study of blood T cell repertoires in COVID-19. The assay was immunoSEQ multiplex PCR, and TCRdb's table has in-frame clones only and misses some. The sample includes 180,000 or so clones, around 81% of them seen just once. Sample: peripheral blood. These receptors originate from a human donor with acute or convalescent COVID-19. The donor label of this sample is uncertain.

The chain joins TRBV29-1 to TRBJ2-3; D not resolved. Germline CDR1 reads SQVTM; CDR2 reads ANQGSEA. Trimming cost V 6 bases and J 6 bases, with 10 bases left between them. The CDR3 totals 11 residues. The CDR3 sequence is CSVVISDTQYF. The CDR3 nucleotides are TGCAGCGTCGTCATTAGTGATACGCAGTATTTT.

V and J are TRBV5-1 and TRBJ1-4, with TRBD1 matching over 8 bases. This CDR3 contains 15 residues. Germline V CDR1 and CDR2: SGHRS, YFSETQ. With V trimmed by 0 bases and J by 7 bases, 5 bases remained unmatched. The CDR3 protein is CASSLAQGASEKLFF. In DNA form, the CDR3 reads TGCGCCAGCAGCTTGGCCCAGGGGGCGAGTGAAAAACTGTTTTTT.